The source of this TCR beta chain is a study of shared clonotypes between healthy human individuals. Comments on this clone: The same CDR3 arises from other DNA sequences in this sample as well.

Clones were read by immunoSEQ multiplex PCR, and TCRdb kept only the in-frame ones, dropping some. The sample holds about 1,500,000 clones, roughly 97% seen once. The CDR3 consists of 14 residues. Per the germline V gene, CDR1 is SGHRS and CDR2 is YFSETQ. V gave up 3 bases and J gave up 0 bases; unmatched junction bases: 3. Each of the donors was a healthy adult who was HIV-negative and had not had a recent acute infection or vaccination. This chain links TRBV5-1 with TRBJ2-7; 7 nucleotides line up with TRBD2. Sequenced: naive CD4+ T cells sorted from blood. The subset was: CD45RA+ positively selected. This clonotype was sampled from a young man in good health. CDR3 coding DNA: TGCGCCAGCAGCTCCAGCGGGGACTCCTACGAGCAGTACTTC. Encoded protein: CASSSSGDSYEQYF.